Following are 6 T cell receptor beta chains from one sample sequenced in a study of OX40 agonist ivuxolimab in advanced cancers. Here immunoSEQ multiplex PCR was the method, and the copy in TCRdb shows in-frame clones only, minus some. The sample yields about 78,000 clones, 92% seen once. The starting material was CD4+ or CD8+ T cells sorted from blood, obtained in a trial of the OX40 agonist ivuxolimab. The receptor source for this set is an adult with an advanced solid tumor such as melanoma, head and neck, liver or kidney cancer.

The chain joins TRBV5-1 to TRBJ2-5, with TRBD2 matching over 10 bases. Per the germline V gene, CDR1 is SGHRS and CDR2 is YFSETQ. The CDR3 extends over 16 amino acids. Germline trimming cut 2 bases from V and 5 bases from J; bases unmatched to any gene: 9. The CDR3 here is CASSLGSGGATETQYF. The CDR3 nucleotides are TGCGCCAGCAGCTTAGGGAGCGGGGGGGCTACTGAGACCCAGTACTTC. Full variable domain (outside the CDR3, taken from reference TRBV5-1 and TRBJ2-5): KAGVTQTPRYLIKTRGQQVTLSCSPISGHRSVSWYQQTPGQGLQFLFEYFSETQRNKGNFPGRFSGRQFSNSRSEMNVSTLELGDSALYLCASSLGSGGATETQYFGPGTRLLVL.

The gene calls are TRBV6-6 and TRBJ1-5; D gene ambiguous. This CDR3 region has 13 residues. V shed 10 bases and J shed 0 bases, with 10 bases lying between them. CDR1 MNHNY and CDR2 SVGAGI come from the germline V gene (reference sequence). Written as DNA, the CDR3 is TGTGCCACCCGATGGGTTAGCAATCAGCCCCAGCATTTT. Encoded protein: CATRWVSNQPQHF.

The V and J genes are TRBV6-5 and TRBJ2-5; D may be TRBD1 (5 bases). The CDR3 extends over 13 amino acids. V was trimmed by 4 bases and J by 2 bases, leaving 8 bases between them. Germline V gives CDR1 MNHEY, CDR2 SVGAGI. CDR3 nucleotide sequence: TGTGCCAGCAGTTCTCCAGGGCAAGAGACCCAGTACTTC. Translated, it gives CASSSPGQETQYF.

In DNA, the CDR3 is TGCGCCAGCAGCACGGGAGTTTGGGGGAACACTGAAGCTTTCTTT. It yields the protein CASSTGVWGNTEAFF. The chain carries TRBV5-1 and TRBJ1-1; D remains unclear. Germline lookup yields CDR1 SGHRS and CDR2 YFSETQ. V was shortened by 4 bases and J by 1 base, with 14 bases between the two germline ends. The CDR3 contains 15 residues.

V gene TRBV28 combines with J gene TRBJ1-2; tentatively, D is TRBD1 (5 bases). CDR3 length equals 10 residues. Germline V gene data show CDR1 as MDHEN and CDR2 as SYDVKM. V was trimmed by 3 bases and J by 14 bases, leaving 10 bases between them. The CDR3, as DNA: TGTGCCAGCAGTTTGGGGCCCACAACCTTC. Its translation is CASSLGPTTF.

This clone appeared a single time. This chain uses TRBV7-9 with TRBJ2-4, with 7 bases lining up with TRBD1. There are 16 residues in the CDR3. The J segment lost 11 bases and the V segment lost 6 bases, leaving 19 bases of the junction unmatched. The germline V gene encodes CDR1 SEHNR and CDR2 FQNEAQ (reference sequence). CDR3 region: CASSPTPPGTEVVQYF. CDR3 in DNA: TGTGCCAGCAGTCCCACTCCTCCCGGGACAGAGGTAGTTCAGTACTTC.